The following is a T cell receptor (beta chain) sequence with its context. Profiled with immunoSEQ multiplex PCR; TCRdb holds only in-frame clones, not every one. Here the sample spans approximately 46,000 clones, approximately 92% being singletons. The CDR3 is 13 residues long. V gave up 3 bases and J gave up 6 bases, with 11 bases separating them. From germline, CDR1 is LNHDA and CDR2 SQIVND (reference sequence). These data come from a study of control samples from healthy donors and cancer patients. The chain carries TRBV19 and TRBJ1-1, with a weak D call TRBD1 (5 bases). Sequencing was performed on PBMCs. The TCR comes from a man aged 25 to 45 with colorectal cancer. The CDR3 sequence is CASSMQGLAEAFF. DNA of the CDR3: TGTGCCAGTAGTATGCAGGGATTGGCTGAAGCTTTCTTT.